This entry describes one T cell receptor (beta chain). These data come from a study of blood T cell repertoires in COVID-19. Study background: Whether acute or convalescent, the COVID-19 samples came from the United States, Italy and Spain. Nucleic acid was either cDNA or gDNA, and it came from T cells, B-cell-depleted T cells, or PBMCs.

The germline gives CDR1 MGHRA, CDR2 YSYEKL. After removal of 8 bases from V and 5 bases from J, the junction contained 7 bases not matched to a gene. The CDR3 totals 14 residues. Sequenced by immunoSEQ multiplex PCR; TCRdb stores in-frame clones only, minus some. The profile covers about 120,000 clones, with about four fifths appearing a single time and about 9.4% taken by the ten largest. This rearrangement joins TRBV4-1 to TRBJ2-5; TRBD1 agrees at 11 bases. The sequenced material came from peripheral blood. This receptor was identified in a human donor in a cohort sampled during active COVID-19. The CDR3 bases are TGCGCCAGCGCCGGGACAGGGGGGGCGGAGACCCAGTACTTC. Encoded protein: CASAGTGGAETQYF.